This passage covers 27 T cell receptor beta chains from one sample sequenced in a study of shared clonotypes between healthy human individuals. Repertoires were generated with immunoSEQ multiplex PCR, while TCRdb's copy carries only in-frame clones and drops some. The table includes 1.5 million to 1.9 million clones, approximately 98% detected once. Source material: naive CD4+ T cells sorted from blood. As to subset: CD45RA+ positively selected. Receptor source: a man aged 25-45 years in good health.

This clone was found a few times. This sample also contains other DNA sequences that code for the same CDR3. The CDR3, as DNA: TGTGCCAGCTCACCGAAGGAGACCCAGTACTTC. Translating gives CASSPKETQYF. V gene TRBV18 combines with J gene TRBJ2-5; no firm D call. The germline V gene has CDR1 KGHSH and CDR2 LQKENI. CDR3 length: 11 residues. Deletions cut 3 bases from V and 5 bases from J, with 4 bases between.

The chain combines TRBV28 with TRBJ2-3; tentative D call: TRBD1 (5 bases). The CDR3 is 16 residues long. CDR1 and CDR2 (germline): MDHEN, SYDVKM. Trimming took off 3 bases at V and 2 bases at J, with 15 bases between the two ends. The CDR3 DNA reads TGTGCCAGCAGTTTTCGGCAGGGTGGATACACAGATACGCAGTATTTT. It specifies CASSFRQGGYTDTQYF.

This clone occurred once. The rearrangement joins TRBV15 to TRBJ2-7, with TRBD1 matching over 11 bases. The ends lost 5 bases at V and 4 bases at J; junction bases unmatched: 7. The germline V gene has CDR1 LNHNV and CDR2 YYDKDF (reference sequence). The CDR3 is made up of 15 amino acids. DNA for the CDR3: TGTGCCACCAGCTCCCTTGGACAGGGGGCTTACGAGCAGTACTTC. It encodes CATSSLGQGAYEQYF.

The chain uses TRBV28 and TRBJ2-3; 10 bases fit TRBD1. The CDR3 is 12 residues long. J was trimmed by 12 bases and V by 6 bases; bases with no gene match: 6. Per the germline V gene, CDR1 is MDHEN and CDR2 is SYDVKM. This CDR3 is CASSSGTGAQYF. CDR3 sequence (DNA): TGTGCCAGCAGCTCCGGGACAGGGGCACAGTATTTT.

The rearrangement joins TRBV27 to TRBJ2-7, with 9 bases that match TRBD1. Germline CDR1 MNHEY, CDR2 SMNVEV (reference sequence). V trimming: 5 bases; J trimming: 5 bases; junction bases outside the gene matches: 10. The CDR3 loop spans 15 amino acids. CDR3 residues: CASSTAGTGFNEQYF. CDR3 nucleotides: TGTGCCAGCAGTACAGCCGGGACAGGGTTCAACGAGCAGTACTTC.

The chain carries TRBV2 and TRBJ2-2, with D possibly matching TRBD1 (5 bases). Trimming cost V 6 bases and J 6 bases, with 11 bases left between them. The length of the CDR3 is 13 residues. The germline V gene encodes CDR1 SNHLY and CDR2 FYNNEI. The CDR3 loop reads CASRLLGPGELFF. CDR3 sequence (DNA): TGTGCCAGCAGGCTATTGGGGCCCGGGGAGCTGTTTTTT.

The gene calls are TRBV27 and TRBJ2-3; 11 bases map to TRBD2. The CDR3 contains 17 residues. Germline CDR1 and CDR2: MNHEY and SMNVEV (reference sequence). V gave up 2 bases and J gave up 2 bases; unmatched junction bases: 6. The CDR3 loop reads CASSLGPGLAATDTQYF. The CDR3 DNA is TGTGCCAGCAGTTTAGGCCCGGGACTAGCGGCCACAGATACGCAGTATTTT.

This rearrangement joins TRBV29-1 to TRBJ2-1; D gene ambiguous. Germline assignment: CDR1 SQVTM and CDR2 ANQGSEA. The CDR3 sequence is 13 residues long. Trimming left V 6 bases short and J 1 base short, with 10 bases between. CDR3 protein: CSVVRNSYNEQFF. The DNA for the CDR3 is TGCAGCGTCGTACGGAATTCCTACAATGAGCAGTTCTTC.

The J gene is TRBJ2-7, the V gene TRBV6-5, with a weak D call TRBD1 (5 bases). CDR3 length: 13 residues. The germline CDR1 and CDR2 sequences are MNHEY and SVGAGI. Trimming cost V 5 bases and J 6 bases, with 14 bases left between them. In DNA form, the CDR3 reads TGTGCCAGCAGTAGGAAGACAGCCTCCGAGCAGTACTTC. It is translated as CASSRKTASEQYF.

This clone showed up just a few times. This sample also contains other DNA sequences that code for the same CDR3. This chain uses TRBV2 with TRBJ1-5, with 9 bases lining up with TRBD1. CDR1 is SNHLY, CDR2 FYNNEI, per germline. The J segment lost 6 bases and the V segment lost 4 bases, leaving 1 base of the junction unmatched. The CDR3 runs 13 residues. Here the CDR3 reads CASSGQGGQPQHF. CDR3 DNA sequence: TGTGCCAGCAGTGGACAGGGGGGTCAGCCCCAGCATTTT.

In DNA form, the CDR3 reads TGTGCCTGGCTGTGGCTAGAAGCTAACTATGGCTACACCTTC. As protein: CAWLWLEANYGYTF. V is TRBV30 and J is TRBJ1-2; D is uncertain. The CDR3 has 14 residues. Germline assignment: CDR1 GTSNPN and CDR2 SVGIG (reference sequence). Trimming left V 5 bases short and J 0 bases short, with 13 bases between.

The chain combines TRBV7-2 with TRBJ2-7; D gene unclear. The germline gives CDR1 SGHTA, CDR2 FQGNSA. This CDR3 has 15 amino acids. Trimming removed 3 bases from V and 2 bases from J, with 14 bases in between. CDR3 region: CASSFYPRSTYEQYF. The CDR3 nucleotides read TGTGCCAGCAGCTTCTACCCCAGATCTACCTACGAGCAGTACTTC.

V is TRBV7-2 and J is TRBJ2-5; D gene uncertain. CDR1 SGHTA and CDR2 FQGNSA come from the germline V gene. The CDR3 sequence is 15 residues long. The V end lost 2 bases, the J end lost 5 bases, and 15 bases lay between the germline ends. The CDR3 protein is CASSLQRSVGETQYF. CDR3 bases: TGTGCCAGCAGCTTACAGCGATCAGTGGGGGAGACCCAGTACTTC. Filled out from reference TRBV7-2 and TRBJ2-5, the complete variable domain reads GAGVSQSPSNKVTEKGKDVELRCDPISGHTALYWYRQSLGQGLEFLIYFQGNSAPDKSGLPSDRFSAERTGGSVSTLTIQRTQQEDSAVYLCASSLQRSVGETQYFGPGTRLLVL.

This chain uses TRBV5-1 with TRBJ2-7; maybe TRBD2 (6 bases). Looked up from germline, CDR1 is SGHRS and CDR2 is YFSETQ. Trimming removed 4 bases at V and 1 base at J, with 18 bases between. The CDR3 contains 16 residues. The CDR3 nucleotides are TGCGCCAGCAGCACCGCAGTCGGGAGAGGTTCCTACGAGCAGTACTTC. Its protein is CASSTAVGRGSYEQYF. The full variable domain, its missing parts supplied by reference TRBV5-1 and TRBJ2-7, is KAGVTQTPRYLIKTRGQQVTLSCSPISGHRSVSWYQQTPGQGLQFLFEYFSETQRNKGNFPGRFSGRQFSNSRSEMNVSTLELGDSALYLCASSTAVGRGSYEQYFGPGTRLTVT.

The chain has TRBV6-1 and TRBJ1-5; a weak D match, TRBD1 (6 bases). This CDR3 is built from 13 residues. Germline lookup yields CDR1 MNHNS and CDR2 SASEGT. With 3 bases removed from V and 7 bases from J, the gap between germline ends came to 10 bases. The CDR3 sequence: CASSDRGGQPQHF. The CDR3 bases are TGTGCCAGCAGTGACAGGGGCGGACAGCCCCAGCATTTT.

CDR3 region: CASSTTGTSIYEQYF. In DNA, the CDR3 is TGTGCCAGCAGTACCACCGGGACTAGTATCTACGAGCAGTACTTC. V and J are TRBV6-5 and TRBJ2-7, with 8 bases lining up with TRBD2. The CDR3 covers 15 residues. Germline loops: CDR1 MNHEY, CDR2 SVGAGI. Trimming removed 5 bases from V and 3 bases from J; junction bases left unmatched: 9.

J is TRBJ1-1 and V is TRBV6-5; 7 nucleotides line up with TRBD1. Germline V lookup: CDR1 MNHEY, CDR2 SVGAGI. The CDR3 totals 14 residues. V gave up 3 bases and J gave up 3 bases; unmatched junction bases: 4. CDR3 bases: TGTGCCAGCAGTTATGGCAGGGGGGACACTGAAGCTTTCTTT. Protein sequence: CASSYGRGDTEAFF.

The V call is TRBV27, the J call TRBJ2-7, with 7 nucleotides matching TRBD1. There are 15 residues in the CDR3. V lost 1 base, J lost 2 bases, and 5 bases stayed unmatched. Germline lookup yields CDR1 MNHEY and CDR2 SMNVEV (reference sequence). DNA for the CDR3: TGTGCCAGCAGTTTATACAAAACAGGGGCCTACGAGCAGTACTTC. It encodes CASSLYKTGAYEQYF.

V gene TRBV4-2 combines with J gene TRBJ2-7; 8 positions match TRBD2. The CDR3 length is 15 residues. Germline V lookup: CDR1 LGHNA, CDR2 YNFKEQ. The J segment lost 0 bases and the V segment lost 1 base, leaving 2 bases of the junction unmatched. The CDR3 spells CASSQVSGSSYEQYF. The CDR3 DNA follows: TGTGCCAGCAGCCAAGTCAGCGGGAGCTCCTACGAGCAGTACTTC.

The J gene is TRBJ2-3, the V gene TRBV2; D remains ambiguous. The CDR3 spans 11 residues. CDR1 SNHLY and CDR2 FYNNEI come from the germline V gene. V lost 7 bases, J lost 4 bases, and 6 bases lay in between. The CDR3 sequence is CASNYADTQYF. As DNA, the CDR3 is TGTGCCAGCAACTACGCAGATACGCAGTATTTT. The full variable domain, its missing parts supplied by reference TRBV2 and TRBJ2-3, is EPEVTQTPSHQVTQMGQEVILRCVPISNHLYFYWYRQILGQKVEFLVSFYNNEISEKSEIFDDQFSVERPDGSNFTLKIRSTKLEDSAMYFCASNYADTQYFGPGTRLTVL.

This chain joins TRBV7-2 and TRBJ2-3; no reliable D call. Germline CDR1 SGHTA, CDR2 FQGNSA. The CDR3 has 12 amino acids. The germline V and J ends were trimmed by 6 bases and 2 bases, with 6 bases remaining between them. The chain's CDR3 is CASRQSTDTQYF. The CDR3 region has the DNA TGTGCCAGCAGACAATCCACAGATACGCAGTATTTT. Supplemented by reference TRBV7-2 and TRBJ2-3, the full variable domain reads GAGVSQSPSNKVTEKGKDVELRCDPISGHTALYWYRQSLGQGLEFLIYFQGNSAPDKSGLPSDRFSAERTGGSVSTLTIQRTQQEDSAVYLCASRQSTDTQYFGPGTRLTVL.

The chain combines TRBV11-1 with TRBJ1-1; a weak D match, TRBD1 (6 bases). Per the germline V gene, CDR1 is SGHAT and CDR2 is FQDESV (reference sequence). The V end lost 5 bases, the J end lost 1 base, and 14 bases lay between the germline ends. The CDR3 spans 15 residues. DNA for the CDR3: TGTGCCAGCAGCACTTGGGGCAGGGGGAACACTGAAGCTTTCTTT. Translating it yields CASSTWGRGNTEAFF.

This chain uses TRBV19 with TRBJ2-7; tentatively, D is TRBD2 (5 bases). Germline assignment: CDR1 LNHDA and CDR2 SQIVND (reference sequence). The V end was cut by 5 bases, the J end by 3 bases, with 14 bases between. The CDR3 loop spans 14 amino acids. CDR3 loop: CASSPRPGNYEQYF. In nucleotides, the CDR3 is TGTGCCAGTAGTCCCCGCCCCGGGAACTACGAGCAGTACTTC.

V is TRBV5-1 and J is TRBJ2-5, with D hard to call. Germline loops: CDR1 SGHRS, CDR2 YFSETQ. The CDR3 spans 12 residues. The germline V and J ends were trimmed by 2 bases and 5 bases, with 7 bases remaining between them. CDR3 bases: TGCGCCAGCAGCTTCAACGGGGAGACCCAGTACTTC. Amino acids: CASSFNGETQYF.

The chain is built from TRBV6-5 and TRBJ2-7; 7 nucleotides agree with TRBD2. Germline V gene sequence: CDR1 MNHEY, CDR2 SVGAGI. Trimming took 0 bases from V and 7 from J; bases not matched to a gene: 9. The CDR3 runs to 15 residues. CDR3 DNA sequence: TGTGCCAGCAGTTACTCAATTAGCGGGCTTAGAGAGCAGTACTTC. This sequence encodes CASSYSISGLREQYF.

This chain connects TRBV9 to TRBJ2-5; the D gene is possibly TRBD2 (6 bases). V was trimmed by 0 bases and J by 4 bases, leaving 7 bases between them. CDR1 SGDLS and CDR2 YYNGEE come from the germline V gene. This CDR3 region has 13 residues. The CDR3 protein is CASSVDGGETQYF. In nucleotides, the CDR3 is TGTGCCAGCAGCGTAGACGGGGGAGAGACCCAGTACTTC.

This clone is a singleton in its sample. This chain joins TRBV7-8 and TRBJ1-4; 7 nucleotides agree with TRBD1. CDR1 is SGHVS, CDR2 FQNEAQ, per germline. This CDR3 has 14 residues. The V and J ends lost 6 bases and 7 bases, in that order; junction bases with no gene match: 8. CDR3 protein: CASSKGTVSEKLFF. DNA of the CDR3: TGTGCCAGCAGTAAAGGGACAGTCTCTGAAAAACTGTTTTTT.